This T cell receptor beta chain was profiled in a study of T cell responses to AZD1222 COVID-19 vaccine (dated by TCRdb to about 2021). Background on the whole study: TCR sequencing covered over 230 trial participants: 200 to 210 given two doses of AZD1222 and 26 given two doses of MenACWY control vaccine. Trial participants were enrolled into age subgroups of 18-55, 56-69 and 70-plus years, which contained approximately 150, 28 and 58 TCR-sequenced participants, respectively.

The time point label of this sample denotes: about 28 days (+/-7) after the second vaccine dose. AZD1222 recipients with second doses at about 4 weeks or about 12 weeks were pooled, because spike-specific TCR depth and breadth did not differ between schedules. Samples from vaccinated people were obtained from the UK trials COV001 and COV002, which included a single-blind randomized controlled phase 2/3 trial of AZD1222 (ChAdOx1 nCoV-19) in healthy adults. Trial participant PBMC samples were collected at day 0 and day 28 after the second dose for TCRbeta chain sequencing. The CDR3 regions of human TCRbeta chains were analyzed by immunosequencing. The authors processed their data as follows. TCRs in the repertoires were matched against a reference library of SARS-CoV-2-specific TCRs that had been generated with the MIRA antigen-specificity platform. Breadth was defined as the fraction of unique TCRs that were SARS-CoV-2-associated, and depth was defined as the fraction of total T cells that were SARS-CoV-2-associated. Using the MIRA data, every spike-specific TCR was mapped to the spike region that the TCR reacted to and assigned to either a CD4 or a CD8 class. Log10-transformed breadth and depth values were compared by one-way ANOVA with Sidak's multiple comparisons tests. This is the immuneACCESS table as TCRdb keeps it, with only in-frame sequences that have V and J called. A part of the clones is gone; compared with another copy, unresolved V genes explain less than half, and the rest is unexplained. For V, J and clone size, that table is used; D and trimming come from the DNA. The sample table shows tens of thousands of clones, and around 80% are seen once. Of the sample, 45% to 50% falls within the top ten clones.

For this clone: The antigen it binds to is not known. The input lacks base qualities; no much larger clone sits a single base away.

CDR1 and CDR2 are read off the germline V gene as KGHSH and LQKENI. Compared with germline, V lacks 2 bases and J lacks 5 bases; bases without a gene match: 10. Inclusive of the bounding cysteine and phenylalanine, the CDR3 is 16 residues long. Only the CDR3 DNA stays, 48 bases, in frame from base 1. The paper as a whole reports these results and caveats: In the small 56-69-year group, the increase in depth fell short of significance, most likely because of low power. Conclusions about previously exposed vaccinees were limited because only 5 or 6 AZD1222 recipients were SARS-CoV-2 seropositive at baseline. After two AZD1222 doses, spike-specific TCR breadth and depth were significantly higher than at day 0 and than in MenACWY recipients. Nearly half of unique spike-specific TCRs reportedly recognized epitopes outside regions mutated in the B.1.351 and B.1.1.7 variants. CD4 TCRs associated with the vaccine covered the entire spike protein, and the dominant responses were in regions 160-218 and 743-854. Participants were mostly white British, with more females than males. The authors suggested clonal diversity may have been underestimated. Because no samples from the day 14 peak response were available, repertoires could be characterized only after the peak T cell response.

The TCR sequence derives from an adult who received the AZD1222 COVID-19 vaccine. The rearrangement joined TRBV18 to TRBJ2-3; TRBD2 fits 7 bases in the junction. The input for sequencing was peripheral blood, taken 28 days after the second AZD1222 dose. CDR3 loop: CASSPTRRLAKDTQYF. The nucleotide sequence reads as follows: TGTGCCAGCTCACCAACCAGGAGACTAGCTAAAGATACGCAGTATTTT.